Below, 14 T cell receptor beta chains from the same sample are listed, as sequenced in a study of T cell repertoires in cytomegalovirus infection. MiXCR, applied by TCRdb to the reads, yields one record per CDR3 protein. The profile covers approximately 220,000 distinct CDR3 sequences, with about 40% appearing a single time and roughly three fifths taken by the ten largest. No cognate antigen is known for these TCRs. This sample comprised CD8+ T cells from cultured PBMCs, obtained from culture after CMV antigen stimulation. The receptors derive from a human donor in good health (CMV status not recorded). Some clones in this sample may be carry-over from other donors' samples.

This clonotype appeared a few times. The V gene is TRBV7-9, the J gene TRBJ2-3; D is perhaps TRBD2 (6 bases). V shed 3 bases and J shed 4 bases, with 11 bases lying between them. The CDR3 covers 14 residues. Germline values: CDR1 SEHNR, CDR2 FQNEAQ (reference sequence). The CDR3 sequence: CASSFRTKADTQYF. The DNA of the CDR3 is TGTGCCAGCAGCTTCCGGACTAAAGCAGATACGCAGTATTTT.

The chain uses TRBV2 and TRBJ2-7; D may be TRBD2 (6 bases). The CDR3 has 14 residues. Germline CDR1 and CDR2: SNHLY and FYNNEI. V lost 3 bases and J lost 1, with 10 bases in between. As DNA, the CDR3 is TGTGCCAGCAGTGAGGAGGGGAGGTCCTACGAGCAGTACTTC. Translating it yields CASSEEGRSYEQYF.

This clonotype was recorded many times. The rearrangement uses TRBV7-8 and TRBJ2-1, with 7 bases lining up with TRBD1. CDR1 is SGHVS and CDR2 is FQNEAQ in the germline V gene. The CDR3 spans 17 residues. The V gene end was trimmed by 5 bases and the J gene end by 1 base; junction bases not matched to a gene: 11. CDR3 sequence reads: CASSLHFTGVSYNEQFF. For the CDR3, the DNA is TGTGCCAGCAGCCTTCACTTTACAGGGGTGTCCTACAATGAGCAGTTCTTC.

This clonotype was seen only once. This sequence joins TRBV4-2 and TRBJ2-2, with 7 bases aligning to TRBD2. V gave up 4 bases and J gave up 0 bases; unmatched junction bases: 11. This CDR3 region has 18 residues. CDR1 and CDR2 from the germline V gene are LGHNA and YNFKEQ. In nucleotides, the CDR3 is TGTGCCAGCAGCCTTATCTCTCTGGGGGGGACGAACACCGGGGAGCTGTTTTTT. Translating it yields CASSLISLGGTNTGELFF.

The chain employs TRBV11-2 and TRBJ2-2; TRBD1 aligns across 7 bases. The CDR3 is 15 amino acids. Germline V lookup: CDR1 SGHAT, CDR2 FQNNGV. V shed 10 bases, J shed 0 bases, and the junction held 8 bases outside the gene matches. Here the CDR3 reads CATTPGQTNTGELFF. CDR3 coding DNA: TGTGCCACCACTCCGGGACAGACGAACACCGGGGAGCTGTTTTTT.

The J gene is TRBJ2-7, the V gene TRBV6-6, with 9 nucleotides matching TRBD1. The V segment lost 4 bases and the J segment 0 bases; nucleotides outside the gene matches: 4. The CDR3 has 15 residues. The germline gives CDR1 MNHNY, CDR2 SVGAGI (reference sequence). The CDR3 loop reads CASSSGTGSSYEQYF. CDR3 nucleotide sequence: TGTGCCAGCAGTTCCGGGACAGGGAGCTCCTACGAGCAGTACTTC.

This chain uses TRBV10-3 with TRBJ2-1, with TRBD1 identical over 7 bases. From germline, CDR1 is ENHRY and CDR2 SYGVKD. Trimming cost V 4 bases and J 8 bases; bases outside gene matches: 11. The CDR3 totals 15 residues. CDR3 coding DNA: TGTGCCATCAGTGGACCTGACAGGGAATACGATGAGCAGTTCTTC. Translated, it gives CAISGPDREYDEQFF.

The genes are TRBV10-3 and TRBJ2-7; TRBD2 aligns across 9 bases. J lost 2 bases, V lost 7 bases, and 12 bases had no gene match. The CDR3 length is 16 residues. CDR1 ENHRY and CDR2 SYGVKD come from the germline V gene. The CDR3 sequence is CAITTSLAGNTYEQYF. As DNA, the CDR3 is TGTGCCATCACCACGTCCCTAGCGGGAAACACCTACGAGCAGTACTTC.

This clonotype was counted a single time. A read error may account for a junction end that differs from germline. The rearrangement links TRBV7-4 to TRBJ2-2, with D perhaps matching TRBD2 (5 bases). The CDR3 consists of 16 residues. The V gene's germline CDR1 is SGHVT and CDR2 SQSDAQ. This chain's CDR3 is CASSLSRNSKTGDLFF. The CDR3, as DNA: TGTGCAAGCAGCTTAAGTAGGAATTCGAAAACCGGGGATCTGTTTTTT.

The chain uses TRBV7-9 and TRBJ1-1; 7 bases map to TRBD1. With 6 bases clipped from V and 4 bases from J, the junction kept 8 bases outside the gene matches. Germline V gene lookup returns CDR1 SEHNR and CDR2 FQNEAQ (reference sequence). The CDR3 length is 14 residues. The CDR3 loop is CASRIQGSGTEAFF. The CDR3 region has the DNA TGTGCCAGCAGAATACAGGGGTCGGGCACTGAAGCTTTCTTT.

The chain is built from TRBV28 and TRBJ2-2; 14 nucleotides line up with TRBD2. The CDR3 runs 17 residues. The J segment lost 3 bases and the V segment lost 1 base, leaving 1 base of the junction unmatched. Germline V gives CDR1 MDHEN, CDR2 SYDVKM. For the CDR3, the DNA is TGTGCCAGCAGTTTATTGGGACTAGCGGGGGACACCGGGGAGCTGTTTTTT. Translation gives CASSLLGLAGDTGELFF. The full variable domain, completed using reference TRBV28 and TRBJ2-2, is DVKVTQSSRYLVKRTGEKVFLECVQDMDHENMFWYRQDPGLGLRLIYFSYDVKMKEKGDIPEGYSVSREKKERFSLILESASTNQTSMYLCASSLLGLAGDTGELFFGEGSRLTVL.

This clonotype was detected a few times. The V and J genes are TRBV29-1 and TRBJ2-3; no firm D call. Germline assignment: CDR1 SQVTM and CDR2 ANQGSEA. V was pared by 7 bases and J by 1 base, with 18 bases between. The length of the CDR3 is 15 residues. CDR3 DNA: TGCAGCGCCCGACTCCAATATCTGGGCACAGATACGCAGTATTTT. It encodes CSARLQYLGTDTQYF.

This rearrangement joins TRBV6-5 to TRBJ1-6; TRBD1 agrees at 9 bases. The CDR3 sequence is 16 residues long. Trimming at V came to 5 bases and at J to 7 bases, leaving 9 bases not matched to a gene. Germline CDR1 and CDR2: MNHEY and SVGAGI. The CDR3 sequence: CASSVPGQGNNSPLHF. The DNA for the CDR3 is TGTGCCAGCAGTGTTCCGGGACAGGGTAACAATTCACCCCTCCACTTT.

The chain recombines TRBV12-5 with TRBJ2-3, with 10 bases fitting TRBD2. V gave up 6 bases and J gave up 3 bases; unmatched junction bases: 6. The CDR3 length is 15 residues. Germline CDR1 and CDR2: LGHNT and FRNRAP. CDR3 residues: CASGPLAGGTDTQYF. As DNA, the CDR3 is TGTGCTAGTGGGCCTTTAGCGGGGGGAACAGATACGCAGTATTTT.